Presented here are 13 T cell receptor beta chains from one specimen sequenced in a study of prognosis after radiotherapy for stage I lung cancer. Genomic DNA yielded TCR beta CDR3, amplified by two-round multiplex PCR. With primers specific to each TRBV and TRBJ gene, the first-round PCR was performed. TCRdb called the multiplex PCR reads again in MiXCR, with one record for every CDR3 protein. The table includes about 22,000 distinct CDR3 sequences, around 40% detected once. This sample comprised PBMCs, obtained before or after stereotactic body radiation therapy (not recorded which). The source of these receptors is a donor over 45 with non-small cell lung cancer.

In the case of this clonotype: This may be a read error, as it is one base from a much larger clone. This CDR3 reads CSVSQRDFTDMQYF. In nucleotides, the CDR3 is TGCAGCGTTTCACAGCGGGACTTCACAGATATGCAGTATTTT. J is TRBJ2-3 and V is TRBV29-1, with 7 bases that match TRBD2. CDR1 and CDR2 (germline): SQVTM, ANQGSEA. The CDR3 consists of 14 residues.

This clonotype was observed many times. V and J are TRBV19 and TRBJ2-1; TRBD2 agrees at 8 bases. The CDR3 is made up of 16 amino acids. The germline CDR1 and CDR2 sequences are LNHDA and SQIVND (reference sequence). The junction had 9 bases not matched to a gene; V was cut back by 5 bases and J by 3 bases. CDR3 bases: TGTGCCAGTAGTCCCATTAGCGGGATGGACTACAATGAGCAGTTCTTC. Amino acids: CASSPISGMDYNEQFF. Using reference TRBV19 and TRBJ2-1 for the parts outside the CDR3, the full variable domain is DGGITQSPKYLFRKEGQNVTLSCEQNLNHDAMYWYRQDPGQGLRLIYYSQIVNDFQKGDIAEGYSVSREKKESFPLTVTSAQKNPTAFYLCASSPISGMDYNEQFFGPGTRLTVL.

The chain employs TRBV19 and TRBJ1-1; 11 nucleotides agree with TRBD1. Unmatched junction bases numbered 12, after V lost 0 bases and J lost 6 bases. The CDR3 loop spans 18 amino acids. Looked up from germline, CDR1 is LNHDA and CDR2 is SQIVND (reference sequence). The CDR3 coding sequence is TGTGCCAGTAGTATAGAGGTTAGCGGGACAGGGGGTCGGGCTGAAGCTTTCTTT. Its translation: CASSIEVSGTGGRAEAFF.

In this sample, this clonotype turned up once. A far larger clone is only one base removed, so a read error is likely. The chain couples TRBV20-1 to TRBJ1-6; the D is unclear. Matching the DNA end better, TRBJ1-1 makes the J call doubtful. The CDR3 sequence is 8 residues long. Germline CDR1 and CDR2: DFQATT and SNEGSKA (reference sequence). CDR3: CSAMCAFF. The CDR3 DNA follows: TGCAGTGCTATGTGCGCTTTCTTT.

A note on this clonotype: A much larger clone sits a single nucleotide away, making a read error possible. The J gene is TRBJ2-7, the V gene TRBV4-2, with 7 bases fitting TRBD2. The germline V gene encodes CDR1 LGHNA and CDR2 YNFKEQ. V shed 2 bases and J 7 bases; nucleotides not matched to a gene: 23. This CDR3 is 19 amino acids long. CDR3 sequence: CASSQSGGGIGGSYNEQYF. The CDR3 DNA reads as TGTGCCAGCAGCCAATCGGGAGGAGGGATAGGAGGTTCCTACAATGAGCAGTACTTC.

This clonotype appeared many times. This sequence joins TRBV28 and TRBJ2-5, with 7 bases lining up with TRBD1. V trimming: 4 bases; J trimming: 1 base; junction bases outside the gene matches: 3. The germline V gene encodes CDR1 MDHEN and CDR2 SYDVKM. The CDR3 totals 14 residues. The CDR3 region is CASSSGQVQETQYF. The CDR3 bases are TGTGCCAGCAGTTCCGGACAGGTCCAAGAGACCCAGTACTTC.

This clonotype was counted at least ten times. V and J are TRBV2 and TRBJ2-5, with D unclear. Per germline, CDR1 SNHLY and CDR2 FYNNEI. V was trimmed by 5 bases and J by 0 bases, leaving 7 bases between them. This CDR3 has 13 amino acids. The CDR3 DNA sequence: TGTGCCAGCAGTTTTGGTTACCAAGAGACCCAGTACTTC. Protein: CASSFGYQETQYF.

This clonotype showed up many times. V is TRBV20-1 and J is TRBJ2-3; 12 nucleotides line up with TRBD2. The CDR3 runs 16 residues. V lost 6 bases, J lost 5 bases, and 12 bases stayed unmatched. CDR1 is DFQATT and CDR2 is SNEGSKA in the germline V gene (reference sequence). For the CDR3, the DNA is TGCAGTGCCAGCAGACTAGCGGGGGCGCAGGGAGATACGCAGTATTTT. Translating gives CSASRLAGAQGDTQYF.

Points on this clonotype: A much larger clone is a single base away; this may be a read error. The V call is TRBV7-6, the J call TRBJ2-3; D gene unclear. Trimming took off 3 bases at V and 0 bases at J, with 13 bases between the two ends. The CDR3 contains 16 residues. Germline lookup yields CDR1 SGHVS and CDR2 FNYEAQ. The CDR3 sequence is CASSFGIGLSTDTQYF. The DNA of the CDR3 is TGTGCCAGCAGCTTTGGCATCGGATTAAGCACAGATACGCAGTATTTT.

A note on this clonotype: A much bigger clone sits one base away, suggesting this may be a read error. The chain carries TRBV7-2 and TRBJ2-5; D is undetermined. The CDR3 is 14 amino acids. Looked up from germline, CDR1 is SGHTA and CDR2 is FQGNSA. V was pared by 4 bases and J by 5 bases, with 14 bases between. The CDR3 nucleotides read TGTGCCAGCAGCTCTGGGTGGGCATCTGAGACCCAGTACTTC. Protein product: CASSSGWASETQYF.

CDR3 coding DNA: TGCAGTGCAAAGATCTGGTTCAGCACAGATACGCAGTATTTT. As protein: CSAKIWFSTDTQYF. This chain links TRBV20-1 with TRBJ2-3; D remains unclear. Germline loops: CDR1 DFQATT, CDR2 SNEGSKA (reference sequence). V was clipped by 6 bases and J by 0 bases, with 13 bases between them. This CDR3 spans 14 amino acids.

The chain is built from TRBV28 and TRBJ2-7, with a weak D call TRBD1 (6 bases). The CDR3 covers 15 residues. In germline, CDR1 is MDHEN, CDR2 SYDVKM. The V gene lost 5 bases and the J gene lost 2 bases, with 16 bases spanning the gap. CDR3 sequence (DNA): TGTGCCAGCAGTCGAACAGGGATGAAGGCCTACGAGCAGTACTTC. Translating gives CASSRTGMKAYEQYF. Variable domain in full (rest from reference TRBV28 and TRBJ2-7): DVKVTQSSRYLVKRTGEKVFLECVQDMDHENMFWYRQDPGLGLRLIYFSYDVKMKEKGDIPEGYSVSREKKERFSLILESASTNQTSMYLCASSRTGMKAYEQYFGPGTRLTVT.

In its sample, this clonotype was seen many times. CDR3 region: CASSTRDPTEAFF. The CDR3 DNA sequence: TGTGCCAGCAGCACCCGGGACCCTACAGAAGCTTTCTTT. The V call is TRBV7-2, the J call TRBJ1-1; a possible D gene is TRBD1 (5 bases). V gave up 5 bases and J gave up 8 bases, with 15 bases separating them. Germline CDR1 SGHTA, CDR2 FQGNSA. The CDR3 runs to 13 residues.